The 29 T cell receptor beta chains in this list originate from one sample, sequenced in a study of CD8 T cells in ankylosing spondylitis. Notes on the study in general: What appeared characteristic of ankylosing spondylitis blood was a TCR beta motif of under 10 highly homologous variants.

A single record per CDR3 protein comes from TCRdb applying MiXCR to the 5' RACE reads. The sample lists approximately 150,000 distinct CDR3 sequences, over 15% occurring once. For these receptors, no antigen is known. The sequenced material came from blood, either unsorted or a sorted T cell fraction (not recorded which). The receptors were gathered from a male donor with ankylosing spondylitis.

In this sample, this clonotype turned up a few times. CDR3 sequence (DNA): TGTGCCAGCAGTTTATCGCCCCTAGCGCTCTATGAGCAGTTCTTC. It codes for CASSLSPLALYEQFF. This chain joins TRBV27 and TRBJ2-1, with D possibly matching TRBD2 (6 bases). V gave up 0 bases and J gave up 8 bases, with 14 bases separating them. From germline, CDR1 is MNHEY and CDR2 SMNVEV (reference sequence). This CDR3 comprises 15 residues.

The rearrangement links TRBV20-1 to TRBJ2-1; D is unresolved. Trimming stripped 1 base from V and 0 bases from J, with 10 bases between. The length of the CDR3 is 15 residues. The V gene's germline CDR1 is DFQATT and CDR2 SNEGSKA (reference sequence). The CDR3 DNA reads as TGCAGTGCTAGAGGCGGCACCTTCTCCTACAATGAGCAGTTCTTC. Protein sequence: CSARGGTFSYNEQFF.

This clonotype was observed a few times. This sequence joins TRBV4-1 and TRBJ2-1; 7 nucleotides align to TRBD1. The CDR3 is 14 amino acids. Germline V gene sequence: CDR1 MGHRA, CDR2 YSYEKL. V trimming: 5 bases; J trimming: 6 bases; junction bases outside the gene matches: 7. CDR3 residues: CASSMRQGVNEQFF. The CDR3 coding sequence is TGCGCCAGCAGCATGAGACAGGGAGTCAATGAGCAGTTCTTC.

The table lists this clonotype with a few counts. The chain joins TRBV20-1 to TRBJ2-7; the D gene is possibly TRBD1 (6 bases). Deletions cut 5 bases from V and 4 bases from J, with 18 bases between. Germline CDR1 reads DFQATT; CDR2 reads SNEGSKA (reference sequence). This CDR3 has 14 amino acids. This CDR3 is CSAYWTAERYEQYF. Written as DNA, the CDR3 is TGCAGTGCTTACTGGACAGCAGAAAGGTACGAGCAGTACTTC.

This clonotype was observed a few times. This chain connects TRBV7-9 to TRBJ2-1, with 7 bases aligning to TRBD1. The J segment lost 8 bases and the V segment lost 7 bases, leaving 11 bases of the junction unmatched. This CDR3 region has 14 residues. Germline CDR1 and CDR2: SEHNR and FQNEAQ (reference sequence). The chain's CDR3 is CASTTTGTVDEQFF. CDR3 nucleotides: TGTGCCAGCACCACGACAGGGACCGTCGATGAGCAGTTCTTC.

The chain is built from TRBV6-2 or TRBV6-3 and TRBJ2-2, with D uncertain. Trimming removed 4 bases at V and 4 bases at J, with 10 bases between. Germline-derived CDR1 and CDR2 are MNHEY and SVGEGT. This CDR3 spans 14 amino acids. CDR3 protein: CASSLDGFTGELFF. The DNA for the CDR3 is TGTGCCAGCAGTTTGGACGGTTTCACCGGGGAGCTGTTTTTT.

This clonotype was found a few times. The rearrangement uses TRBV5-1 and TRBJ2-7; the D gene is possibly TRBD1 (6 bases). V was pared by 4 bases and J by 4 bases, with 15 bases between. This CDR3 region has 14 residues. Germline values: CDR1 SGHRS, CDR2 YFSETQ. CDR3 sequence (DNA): TGCGCCAGCAGCCATACCGGGACAACTTACGAGCAGTACTTC. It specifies CASSHTGTTYEQYF.

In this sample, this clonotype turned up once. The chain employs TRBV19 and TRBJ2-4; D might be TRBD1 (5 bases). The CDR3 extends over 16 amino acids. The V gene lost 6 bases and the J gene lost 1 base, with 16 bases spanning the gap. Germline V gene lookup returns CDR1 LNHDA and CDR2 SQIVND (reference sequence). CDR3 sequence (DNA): TGTGCCAGTAGCCAATACTTAGGGGCGGCCAAAAACATTCAGTACTTC. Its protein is CASSQYLGAAKNIQYF. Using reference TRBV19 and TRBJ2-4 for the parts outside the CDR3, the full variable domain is DGGITQSPKYLFRKEGQNVTLSCEQNLNHDAMYWYRQDPGQGLRLIYYSQIVNDFQKGDIAEGYSVSREKKESFPLTVTSAQKNPTAFYLCASSQYLGAAKNIQYFGAGTRLSVL.

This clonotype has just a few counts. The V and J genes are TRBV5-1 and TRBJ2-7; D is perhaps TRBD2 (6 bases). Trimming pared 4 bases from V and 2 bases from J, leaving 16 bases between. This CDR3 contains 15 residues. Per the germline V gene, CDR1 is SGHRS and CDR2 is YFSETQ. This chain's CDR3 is CASSVAGRSAYEQYF. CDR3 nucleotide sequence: TGCGCCAGCAGCGTCGCGGGACGGTCAGCCTACGAGCAGTACTTC.

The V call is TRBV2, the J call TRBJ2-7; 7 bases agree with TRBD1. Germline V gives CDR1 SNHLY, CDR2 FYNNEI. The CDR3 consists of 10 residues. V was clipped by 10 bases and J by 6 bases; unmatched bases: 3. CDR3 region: CATYRGEQYF. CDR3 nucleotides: TGTGCCACCTACAGGGGCGAGCAGTACTTC.

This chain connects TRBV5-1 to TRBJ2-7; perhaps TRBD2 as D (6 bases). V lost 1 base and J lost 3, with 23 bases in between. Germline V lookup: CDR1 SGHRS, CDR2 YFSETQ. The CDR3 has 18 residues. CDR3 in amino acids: CASSLLPGTSELHYEQYF. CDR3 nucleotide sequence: TGCGCCAGCAGCTTGCTCCCCGGGACTTCAGAATTACACTACGAGCAGTACTTC.

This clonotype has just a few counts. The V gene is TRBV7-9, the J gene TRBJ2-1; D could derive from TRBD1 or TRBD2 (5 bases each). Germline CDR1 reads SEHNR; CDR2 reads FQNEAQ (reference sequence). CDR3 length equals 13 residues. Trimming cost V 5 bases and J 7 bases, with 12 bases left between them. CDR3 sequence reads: CASSGDERNEQFF. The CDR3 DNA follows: TGTGCCAGCAGCGGGGACGAACGAAATGAGCAGTTCTTC.

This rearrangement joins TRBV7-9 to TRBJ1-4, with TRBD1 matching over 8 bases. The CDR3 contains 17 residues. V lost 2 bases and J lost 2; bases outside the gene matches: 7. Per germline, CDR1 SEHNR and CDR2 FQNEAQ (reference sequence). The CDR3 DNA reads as TGTGCCAGCAGCTTAACTACCTGGACAGGGACTAATGAAAAACTGTTTTTT. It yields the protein CASSLTTWTGTNEKLFF.

CDR3: CASSPSHRESNQPQHF. In DNA, the CDR3 is TGTGCCAGCAGCCCTAGTCACAGGGAGAGCAATCAGCCCCAGCATTTT. The V call is TRBV7-8, the J call TRBJ1-5, with a weak D call TRBD1 (6 bases). This CDR3 region has 16 residues. Germline V gives CDR1 SGHVS, CDR2 FQNEAQ. V lost 5 bases to trimming and J lost 1 base, with 15 bases between them.

The CDR3 here is CSAKGLLMNTEAFF. The CDR3 coding sequence is TGCAGTGCTAAAGGGCTACTCATGAACACTGAAGCTTTCTTT. The chain uses TRBV20-1 and TRBJ1-1; no definite D call. CDR3 length: 14 amino acids. Germline lookup yields CDR1 DFQATT and CDR2 SNEGSKA (reference sequence). V gave up 4 bases and J gave up 0 bases, with 12 bases separating them.

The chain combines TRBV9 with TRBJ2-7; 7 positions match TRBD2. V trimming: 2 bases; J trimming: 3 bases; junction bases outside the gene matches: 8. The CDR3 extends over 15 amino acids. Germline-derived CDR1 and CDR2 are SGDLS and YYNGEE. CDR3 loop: CASSVSPGTNYEQYF. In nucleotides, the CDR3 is TGTGCCAGCAGCGTCTCCCCCGGGACTAACTACGAGCAGTACTTC.

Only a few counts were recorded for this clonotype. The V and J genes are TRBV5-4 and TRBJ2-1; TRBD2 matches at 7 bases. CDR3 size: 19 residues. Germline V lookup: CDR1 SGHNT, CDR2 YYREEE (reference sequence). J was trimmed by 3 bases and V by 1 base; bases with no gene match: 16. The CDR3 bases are TGTGCCAGCAGCTTGAATCCGGGGTTTCGGCTAGCGGTCTACAATGAGCAGTTCTTC. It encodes CASSLNPGFRLAVYNEQFF.

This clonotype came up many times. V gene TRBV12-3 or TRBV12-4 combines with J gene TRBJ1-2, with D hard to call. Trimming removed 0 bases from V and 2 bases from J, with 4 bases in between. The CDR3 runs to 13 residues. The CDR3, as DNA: TGTGCCAGCAGTTTAGCAGAAAACTATGGCTACACCTTC. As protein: CASSLAENYGYTF.

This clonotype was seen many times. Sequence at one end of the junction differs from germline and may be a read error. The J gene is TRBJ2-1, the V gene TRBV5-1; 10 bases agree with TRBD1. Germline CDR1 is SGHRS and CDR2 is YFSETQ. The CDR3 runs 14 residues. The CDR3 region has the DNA TGCGCCAGCAGCTTGCGAGACCCGGGACAGGGGCTTTCTTTC. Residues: CASSLRDPGQGLSF.

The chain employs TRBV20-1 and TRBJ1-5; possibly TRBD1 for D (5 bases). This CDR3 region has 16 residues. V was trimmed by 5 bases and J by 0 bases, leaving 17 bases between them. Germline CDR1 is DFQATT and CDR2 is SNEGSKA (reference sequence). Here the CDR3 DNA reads TGCAGTGCTCCATCGCTCGGGGCAGCTAGCAATCAGCCCCAGCATTTT. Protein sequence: CSAPSLGAASNQPQHF.

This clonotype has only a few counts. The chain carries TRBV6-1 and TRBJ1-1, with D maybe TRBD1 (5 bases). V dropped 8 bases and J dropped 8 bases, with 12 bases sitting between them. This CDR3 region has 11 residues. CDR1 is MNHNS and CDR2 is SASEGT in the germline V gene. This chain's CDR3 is CASGRGREAFF. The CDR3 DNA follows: TGTGCCAGCGGTAGGGGTCGGGAAGCTTTCTTT.

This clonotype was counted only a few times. CDR3 in amino acids: CASSQSKGTEAFF. CDR3 nucleotides: TGTGCCAGCAGCCAATCCAAAGGTACTGAAGCTTTCTTT. The rearrangement uses TRBV16 and TRBJ1-1; D is unresolved. Germline V gene data show CDR1 as KGHSY and CDR2 as FQNENV. V was shortened by 0 bases and J by 5 bases, with 7 bases between the two germline ends. This CDR3 has 13 amino acids. The complete variable domain, with remaining parts taken from reference TRBV16 and TRBJ1-1, reads GEEVAQTPKHLVRGEGQKAKLYCAPIKGHSYVFWYQQVLKNEFKFLISFQNENVFDETGMPKERFSAKCLPNSPCSLEIQATKLEDSAVYFCASSQSKGTEAFFGQGTRLTVV.

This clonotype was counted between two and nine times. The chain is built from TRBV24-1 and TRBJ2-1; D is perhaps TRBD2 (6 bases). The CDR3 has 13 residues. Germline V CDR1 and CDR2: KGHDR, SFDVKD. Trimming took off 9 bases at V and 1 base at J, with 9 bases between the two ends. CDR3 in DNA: TGTGCCACCGGGGGAGGTTCCTACAATGAGCAGTTCTTC. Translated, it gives CATGGGSYNEQFF.

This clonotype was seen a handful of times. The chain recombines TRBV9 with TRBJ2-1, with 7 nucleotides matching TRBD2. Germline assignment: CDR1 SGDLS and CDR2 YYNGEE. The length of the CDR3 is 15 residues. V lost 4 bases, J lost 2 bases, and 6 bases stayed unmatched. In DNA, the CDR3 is TGTGCCAGCAGCCCATCCGGGACTACCTACAATGAGCAGTTCTTC. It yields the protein CASSPSGTTYNEQFF.

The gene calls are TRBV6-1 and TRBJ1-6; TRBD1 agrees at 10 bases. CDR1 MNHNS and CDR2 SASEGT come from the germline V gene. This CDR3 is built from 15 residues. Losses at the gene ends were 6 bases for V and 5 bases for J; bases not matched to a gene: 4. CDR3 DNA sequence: TGTGCCAGCAGGGCCGGGACAGGGGATAATTCACCCCTCCACTTT. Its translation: CASRAGTGDNSPLHF.

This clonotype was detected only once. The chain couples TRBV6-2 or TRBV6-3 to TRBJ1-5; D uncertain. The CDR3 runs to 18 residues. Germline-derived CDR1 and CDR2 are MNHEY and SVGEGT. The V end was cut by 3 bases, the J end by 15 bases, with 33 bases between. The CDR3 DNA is TGTGCCAGCAGTTATTCTCGGACTCTGGCCACAGTTCATTCGTCTTGGCATTTT. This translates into CASSYSRTLATVHSSWHF.

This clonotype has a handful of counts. CDR3 loop: CASGTAPPYEQYF. CDR3 nucleotide sequence: TGTGCCAGCGGGACAGCGCCACCCTACGAGCAGTACTTC. The genes are TRBV7-6 and TRBJ2-7; 7 nucleotides match TRBD1. Germline assignment: CDR1 SGHVS and CDR2 FNYEAQ. The CDR3 runs to 13 residues. V lost 8 bases to trimming and J lost 2 bases; unmatched junction nucleotides: 6.

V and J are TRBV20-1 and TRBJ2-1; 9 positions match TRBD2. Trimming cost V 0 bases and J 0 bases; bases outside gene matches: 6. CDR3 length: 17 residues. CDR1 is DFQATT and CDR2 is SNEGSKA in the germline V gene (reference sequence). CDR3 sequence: CSARDRGSGSSYNEQFF. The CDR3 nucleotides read TGCAGTGCTAGAGATCGGGGTAGCGGGAGCTCCTACAATGAGCAGTTCTTC.

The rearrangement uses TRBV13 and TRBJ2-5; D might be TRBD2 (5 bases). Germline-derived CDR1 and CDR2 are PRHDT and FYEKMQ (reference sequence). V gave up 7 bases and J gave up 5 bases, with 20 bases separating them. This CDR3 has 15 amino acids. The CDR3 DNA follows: TGTGCCAGCACCCCGTCTTTGGGAGCCCGTGAGACCCAGTACTTC. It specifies CASTPSLGARETQYF.